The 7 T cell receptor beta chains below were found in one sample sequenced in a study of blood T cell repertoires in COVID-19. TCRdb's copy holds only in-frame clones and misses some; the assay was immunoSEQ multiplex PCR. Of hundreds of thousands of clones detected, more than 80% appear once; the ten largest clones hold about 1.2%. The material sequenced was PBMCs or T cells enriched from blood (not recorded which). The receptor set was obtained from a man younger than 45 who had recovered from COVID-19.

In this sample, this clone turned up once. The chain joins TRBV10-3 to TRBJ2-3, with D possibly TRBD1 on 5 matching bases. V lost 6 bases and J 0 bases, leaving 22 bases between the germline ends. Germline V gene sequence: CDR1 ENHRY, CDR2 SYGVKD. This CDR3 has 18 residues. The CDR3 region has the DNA TGTGCCATCAGCCACTCCACCAACAGGTCCTCTAGCACAGATACGCAGTATTTT. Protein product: CAISHSTNRSSSTDTQYF.

The CDR3 DNA follows: TGTGCCAGCAGCGTAGCTCGAGGGGGCGGGAACTATGGCTACACCTTC. It codes for CASSVARGGGNYGYTF. J is TRBJ1-2 and V is TRBV9; 7 bases align to TRBD1. The V gene's germline CDR1 is SGDLS and CDR2 YYNGEE. CDR3 length: 16 residues. V lost 0 bases, J lost 2 bases, and 7 bases stayed unmatched.

The CDR3 DNA reads TGTGCCAGCAGCTTAGGCGGGGGTTGGGTACAAGAGACCCAGTACTTC. The encoded protein is CASSLGGGWVQETQYF. The rearrangement joins TRBV7-2 to TRBJ2-5; 7 bases are shared with TRBD2. This CDR3 contains 16 residues. The ends lost 1 base at V and 2 bases at J; junction bases unmatched: 7. Germline CDR1 and CDR2: SGHTA and FQGNSA.

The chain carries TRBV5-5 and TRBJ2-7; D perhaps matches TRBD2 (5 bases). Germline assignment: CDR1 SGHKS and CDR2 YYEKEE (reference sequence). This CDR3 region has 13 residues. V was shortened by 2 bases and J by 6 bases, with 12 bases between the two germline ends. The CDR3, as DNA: TGTGCCAGCAGCTTTCCACTAGGTCTCGAGCAGTACTTC. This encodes CASSFPLGLEQYF.

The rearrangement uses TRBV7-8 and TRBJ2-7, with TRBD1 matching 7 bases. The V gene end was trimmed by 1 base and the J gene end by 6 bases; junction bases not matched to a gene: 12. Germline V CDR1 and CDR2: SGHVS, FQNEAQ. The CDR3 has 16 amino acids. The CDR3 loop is CASSLVPGTAVSEQYF. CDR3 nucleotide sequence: TGTGCCAGCAGCTTAGTCCCCGGGACAGCCGTTTCCGAGCAGTACTTC.

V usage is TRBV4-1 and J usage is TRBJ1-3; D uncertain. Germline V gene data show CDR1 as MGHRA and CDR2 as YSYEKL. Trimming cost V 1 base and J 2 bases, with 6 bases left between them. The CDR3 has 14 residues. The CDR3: CASSQVSAGNTIYF. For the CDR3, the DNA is TGCGCCAGCAGCCAAGTTTCGGCTGGAAACACCATATATTTT.

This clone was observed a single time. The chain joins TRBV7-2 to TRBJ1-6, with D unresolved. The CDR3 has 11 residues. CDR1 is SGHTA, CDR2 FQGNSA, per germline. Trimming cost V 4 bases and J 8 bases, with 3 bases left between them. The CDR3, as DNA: TGTGCCAGCAGCTCAGATTCACCCCTCCACTTT. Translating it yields CASSSDSPLHF.